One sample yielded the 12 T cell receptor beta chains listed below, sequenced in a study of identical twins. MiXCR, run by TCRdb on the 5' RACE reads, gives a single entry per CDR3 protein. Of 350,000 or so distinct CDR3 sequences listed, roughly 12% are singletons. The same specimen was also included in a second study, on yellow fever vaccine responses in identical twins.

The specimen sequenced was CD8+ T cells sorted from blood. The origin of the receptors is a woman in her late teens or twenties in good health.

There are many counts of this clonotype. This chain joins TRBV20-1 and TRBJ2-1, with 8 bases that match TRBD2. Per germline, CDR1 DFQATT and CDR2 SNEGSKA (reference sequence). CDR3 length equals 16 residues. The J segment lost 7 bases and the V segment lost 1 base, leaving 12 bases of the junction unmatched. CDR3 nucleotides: TGCAGTGCTAGAGTGGGAGTAGCGGGAAGTGATAATGAGCAGTTCTTC. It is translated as CSARVGVAGSDNEQFF.

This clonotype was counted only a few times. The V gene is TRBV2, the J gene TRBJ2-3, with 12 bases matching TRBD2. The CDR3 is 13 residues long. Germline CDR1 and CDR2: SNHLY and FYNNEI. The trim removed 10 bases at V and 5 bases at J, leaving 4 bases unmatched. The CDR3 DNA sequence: TGTGCCACCTCTAGCGGGAGGGGAGATACGCAGTATTTT. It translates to CATSSGRGDTQYF.

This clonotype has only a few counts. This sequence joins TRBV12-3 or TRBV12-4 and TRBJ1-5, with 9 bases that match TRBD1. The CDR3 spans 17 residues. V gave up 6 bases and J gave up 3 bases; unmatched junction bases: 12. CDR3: CASSNAPDRGYNQPQHF. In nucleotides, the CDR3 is TGTGCCAGCAGCAACGCCCCGGACAGGGGATACAATCAGCCCCAGCATTTT.

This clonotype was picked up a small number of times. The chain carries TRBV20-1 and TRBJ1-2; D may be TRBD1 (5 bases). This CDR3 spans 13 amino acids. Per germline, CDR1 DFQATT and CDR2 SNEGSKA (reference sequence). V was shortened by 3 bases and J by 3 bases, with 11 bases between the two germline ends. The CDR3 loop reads CSASPDRYYGYTF. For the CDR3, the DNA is TGCAGTGCTAGCCCTGACAGATACTATGGCTACACCTTC.

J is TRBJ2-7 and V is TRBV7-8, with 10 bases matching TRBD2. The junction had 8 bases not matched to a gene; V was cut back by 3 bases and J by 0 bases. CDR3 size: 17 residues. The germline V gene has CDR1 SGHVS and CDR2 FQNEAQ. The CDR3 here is CASSFPRLAGASYEQYF. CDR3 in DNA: TGTGCCAGCAGCTTCCCCCGACTAGCGGGCGCCTCCTACGAGCAGTACTTC. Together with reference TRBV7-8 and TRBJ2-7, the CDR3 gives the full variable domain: GAGVSQSPRYKVAKRGQDVALRCDPISGHVSLFWYQQALGQGPEFLTYFQNEAQLDKSGLPSDRFFAERPEGSVSTLKIQRTQQEDSAVYLCASSFPRLAGASYEQYFGPGTRLTVT.

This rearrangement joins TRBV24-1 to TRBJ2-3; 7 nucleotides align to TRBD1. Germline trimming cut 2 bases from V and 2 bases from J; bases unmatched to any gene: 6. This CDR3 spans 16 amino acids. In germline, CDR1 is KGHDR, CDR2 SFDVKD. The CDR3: CATSDSGQSFTDTQYF. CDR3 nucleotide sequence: TGTGCCACCAGTGATTCGGGACAGAGTTTCACAGATACGCAGTATTTT.

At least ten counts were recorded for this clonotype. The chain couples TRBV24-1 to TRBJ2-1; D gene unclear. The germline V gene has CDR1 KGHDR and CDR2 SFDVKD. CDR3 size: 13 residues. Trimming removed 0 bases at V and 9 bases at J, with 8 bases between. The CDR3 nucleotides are TGTGCCACCAGTGATTTGCGCCGTGGTGAGCAGTTCTTC. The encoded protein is CATSDLRRGEQFF.

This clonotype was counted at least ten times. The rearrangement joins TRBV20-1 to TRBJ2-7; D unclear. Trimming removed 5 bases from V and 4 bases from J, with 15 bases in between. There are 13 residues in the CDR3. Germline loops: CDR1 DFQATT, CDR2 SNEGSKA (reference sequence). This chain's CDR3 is CSAQPLSAYEQYF. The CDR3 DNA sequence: TGCAGTGCTCAGCCACTCTCCGCTTACGAGCAGTACTTC.

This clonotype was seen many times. DNA for the CDR3: TGTGCCAGCAGTGAAGGGGGGGGAGATACGCAGTATTTT. This codes for CASSEGGGDTQYF. The V and J genes are TRBV25-1 and TRBJ2-3, with 7 bases lining up with TRBD2. After removal of 2 bases from V and 5 bases from J, the junction contained 1 base not matched to a gene. Germline CDR1 is MGHDK and CDR2 is SYGVNS. CDR3 length equals 13 residues.

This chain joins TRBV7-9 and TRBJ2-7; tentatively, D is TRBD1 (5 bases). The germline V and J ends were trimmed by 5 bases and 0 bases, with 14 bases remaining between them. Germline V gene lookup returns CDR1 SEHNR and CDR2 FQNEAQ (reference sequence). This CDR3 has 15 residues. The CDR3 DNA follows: TGTGCCAGCAGCCTCCGAAGGGGCAGCTCCTACGAGCAGTACGTC. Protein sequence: CASSLRRGSSYEQYV.

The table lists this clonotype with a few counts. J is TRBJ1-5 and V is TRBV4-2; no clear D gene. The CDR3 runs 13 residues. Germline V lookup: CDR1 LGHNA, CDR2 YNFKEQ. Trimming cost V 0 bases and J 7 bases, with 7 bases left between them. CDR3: CASSQELGQPQHF. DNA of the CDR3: TGTGCCAGCAGCCAAGAGTTGGGACAGCCCCAGCATTTT.

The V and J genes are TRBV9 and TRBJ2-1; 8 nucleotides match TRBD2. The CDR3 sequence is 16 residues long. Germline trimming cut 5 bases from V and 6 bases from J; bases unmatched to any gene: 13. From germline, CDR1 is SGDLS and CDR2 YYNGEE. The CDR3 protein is CASSALPGLALNEQFF. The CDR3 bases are TGTGCCAGCAGTGCATTGCCCGGACTAGCCCTCAATGAGCAGTTCTTC.